This T cell receptor (beta chain) was identified during a study of Graves' ophthalmopathy and Graves' hyperthyroidism. Points from the study as a whole: Between ophthalmopathy and stable hyperthyroidism, a 13-signature model drew a separation with approximately 90% sensitivity and approximately 79% specificity.

Amplified material comprised TCR beta CDR3 regions derived from RNA transcripts. First-round RT-PCR employed HTBI primers, with a second-round multiplex PCR after it. TCRdb reanalysed the multiplex PCR reads using MiXCR and keeps one entry per CDR3 protein. The sample gives 620,000 or so distinct CDR3 sequences, approximately 22% of which show up once; approximately 7% is in the top ten. This clonotype was observed at least ten times. The antigen is unknown. CDR1 and CDR2 (germline): LNHDA, SQIVND (reference sequence). This CDR3 is 14 amino acids long. V was pared by 6 bases and J by 9 bases, with 9 bases of the junction left unmatched. Ophthalmopathy absent within 18 months of follow-up marked hyperthyroidism as stable. Other autoimmune diseases, uncontrolled infections, pregnancy or lactation excluded patients from enrollment.

The sequenced sample consisted of peripheral blood. The chain combines TRBV19 with TRBJ1-5, with TRBD1 matching over 9 bases. The sequence derives from a woman aged 18-29 years with stable Graves' hyperthyroidism. Some clones in this sample may be carry-over from other donors' samples. Here the CDR3 reads CASRQGASSGPQHF. The CDR3 region has the DNA TGTGCCAGTAGACAGGGGGCATCCTCGGGGCCCCAGCATTTT.